This T cell receptor beta chain was retrieved from a study of OX40 agonist ivuxolimab in advanced cancers. About the research overall: At 0.01 to 10 mg/kg, ivuxolimab was administered intravenously to patients every 2 weeks. Study-level results: Within 6 weeks, CD4+ and CD8+ blood T cells expanded clonally at 0.1 to 3.0 mg/kg. Some nonresponders likewise displayed low normalized T-cell clonal expansion.

Some clones are missing from TCRdb's copy, which holds only in-frame ones; the method was immunoSEQ multiplex PCR. The table has tens of thousands of clones, 80% to 90% seen once. A word on this clone: The antigen remains unidentified.

Peripheral blood came from all dose cohorts at three timepoints. There are 12 residues in the CDR3. The V and J ends lost 8 bases and 3 bases respectively, with 10 bases between them. The germline CDR1 and CDR2 sequences are LNHDA and SQIVND (reference sequence). The sequence was obtained from an adult with an advanced solid tumor such as melanoma, head and neck, liver or kidney cancer. V gene TRBV19 combines with J gene TRBJ2-5; D might be TRBD2 (5 bases). The source material was CD4+ or CD8+ T cells sorted from blood, sampled in a trial of the OX40 agonist ivuxolimab. In DNA, the CDR3 is TGTGCCAGTGAGGGAAGGGAAGAGACCCAGTACTTC. Encoded protein: CASEGREETQYF.